Presented here are 14 T cell receptor beta chains from one specimen sequenced in a study of cytomegalovirus exposure and HLA in healthy donors. With 60 Vbeta and 13 Jbeta primers, the PCR was carried out. TCRdb keeps only in-frame clones here, not all; method: immunoSEQ multiplex PCR. This sample has 95,000 or so clones, with nearly 70% found just once. The sequenced sample was PBMCs. The receptor source for this set is a woman in her forties or fifties in good health and CMV-seropositive.

The table lists this clone with a count of one. The CDR3 sequence: CASSPGTGGAGTEAFF. CDR3 nucleotides: TGTGCCAGCTCACCAGGGACAGGGGGCGCCGGGACTGAAGCTTTCTTT. The gene calls are TRBV18 and TRBJ1-1, with 12 nucleotides matching TRBD1. Germline V lookup: CDR1 KGHSH, CDR2 LQKENI. Trimming removed 2 bases from V and 5 bases from J; junction bases left unmatched: 6. The CDR3 is 16 amino acids.

This clone was detected only a few times. The V gene is TRBV5-1, the J gene TRBJ2-3; 7 nucleotides match TRBD1. Germline V gives CDR1 SGHRS, CDR2 YFSETQ. Losses at the gene ends were 5 bases for V and 2 bases for J; bases not matched to a gene: 14. CDR3 length: 17 amino acids. This CDR3 is CASRTGQQSFPTDTQYF. The CDR3 DNA reads TGCGCCAGCAGAACGGGACAGCAGTCCTTTCCCACAGATACGCAGTATTTT.

The chain uses TRBV7-9 and TRBJ2-3; possibly TRBD2 for D (5 bases). The CDR3 has 17 residues. Looked up from germline, CDR1 is SEHNR and CDR2 is FQNEAQ (reference sequence). V was clipped by 5 bases and J by 0 bases, with 18 bases between them. CDR3 sequence reads: CASSPLRLPDSTDTQYF. The CDR3 DNA reads TGTGCCAGCAGCCCCTTAAGACTACCAGATAGCACAGATACGCAGTATTTT.

The genes are TRBV18 and TRBJ2-3; TRBD2 aligns across 7 bases. The V gene end was trimmed by 5 bases and the J gene end by 2 bases; junction bases not matched to a gene: 7. The CDR3 runs 15 residues. Germline V lookup: CDR1 KGHSH, CDR2 LQKENI. This CDR3 reads CASSDYRDYTDTQYF. The CDR3, as DNA: TGTGCCAGCTCAGACTACCGGGACTACACAGATACGCAGTATTTT.

In DNA form, the CDR3 reads TGTGCCACCTGTCTCGGCGAGCAGTACTTC. Amino acids: CATCLGEQYF. The V gene is TRBV15, the J gene TRBJ2-7; D ambiguous. CDR3 size: 10 residues. CDR1 is LNHNV, CDR2 YYDKDF, per germline (reference sequence). V gave up 8 bases and J gave up 6 bases, with 8 bases separating them.

This clone was observed once. V usage is TRBV7-8 and J usage is TRBJ2-2; TRBD1 matches 8 bases. The CDR3 has 16 amino acids. Germline CDR1 is SGHVS and CDR2 is FQNEAQ. V dropped 5 bases and J dropped 2; count of bases not matched to a gene: 7. CDR3 loop: CASSLRRGRNTGELFF. In DNA form, the CDR3 reads TGTGCCAGCAGCCTCCGCAGGGGGCGCAACACCGGGGAGCTGTTTTTT.

This clone turned up a few times. The gene calls are TRBV15 and TRBJ2-7; D might be TRBD2 (7 bases). Trimming removed 4 bases at V and 4 bases at J, with 14 bases between. This CDR3 spans 14 amino acids. Germline CDR1 LNHNV, CDR2 YYDKDF (reference sequence). CDR3 residues: CATSIIGGGYEQYF. The CDR3 nucleotides read TGTGCCACCAGCATAATAGGGGGAGGGTACGAGCAGTACTTC.

The chain uses TRBV7-3 and TRBJ2-7; 7 bases are a match to TRBD2. Germline V gene data show CDR1 as SGHTA and CDR2 as FQGTGA. CDR3 length: 13 amino acids. The ends lost 2 bases at V and 6 bases at J; junction bases unmatched: 4. For the CDR3, the DNA is TGTGCCAGCAGCTTAGGTTCGGGGGGCGAGCAGTACTTC. Its protein product is CASSLGSGGEQYF.

The chain links TRBV1 to TRBJ2-2; the D call of TRBD2 is as the table states it, not checked on the DNA. TRBV1 is a pseudogene segment. The CDR3 consists of 15 residues. The CDR3 region is CTSSQDRGSVGELFF. For the CDR3, the DNA is TGCACCAGCAGCCAAGATCGGGGGAGTGTCGGGGAGCTGTTTTTT.

The chain carries TRBV6-1 and TRBJ1-1, with 7 nucleotides matching TRBD1. CDR1 is MNHNS, CDR2 SASEGT, per germline. V trimming: 3 bases; J trimming: 12 bases; junction bases outside the gene matches: 10. The CDR3 loop spans 13 amino acids. CDR3 region: CASSDGLTGWSFF. DNA for the CDR3: TGTGCCAGCAGTGACGGGTTGACAGGGTGGTCTTTCTTT.

This clone was detected only a few times. The J gene is TRBJ2-1, the V gene TRBV6-1, with unresolved D. Germline assignment: CDR1 MNHNS and CDR2 SASEGT. The CDR3 covers 12 residues. The V end lost 4 bases, the J end lost 4 bases, and 5 bases lay between the germline ends. CDR3 amino acids: CASSVTYNEQFF. The CDR3 DNA reads as TGTGCCAGCAGTGTAACATACAATGAGCAGTTCTTC.

The table lists this clone with a count of one. The chain uses TRBV5-4 and TRBJ1-2, with D perhaps matching TRBD1 (5 bases). Germline V gene data show CDR1 as SGHNT and CDR2 as YYREEE (reference sequence). Trimming cost V 4 bases and J 0 bases, with 16 bases left between them. The CDR3 spans 16 residues. CDR3 sequence: CASSPYPDTANYGYTF. CDR3 DNA: TGTGCCAGCAGCCCTTACCCGGACACGGCTAACTATGGCTACACCTTC.

This chain connects TRBV9 to TRBJ2-3; D perhaps matches TRBD2 (6 bases). The CDR3 extends over 13 amino acids. Germline values: CDR1 SGDLS, CDR2 YYNGEE. Trimming took off 3 bases at V and 4 bases at J, with 9 bases between the two ends. The CDR3 coding sequence is TGTGCCAGCAGCGGGGGGGTCCCAGATACGCAGTATTTT. It codes for CASSGGVPDTQYF.

The chain uses TRBV2 and TRBJ1-6; 8 nucleotides align to TRBD1. Losses at the gene ends were 4 bases for V and 10 bases for J; bases not matched to a gene: 9. CDR3 length: 15 residues. Germline V gene sequence: CDR1 SNHLY, CDR2 FYNNEI. CDR3 sequence: CASSAVDRGRSPLHF. CDR3 DNA sequence: TGTGCCAGCAGTGCCGTAGACAGGGGTAGGTCACCCCTCCACTTT.